This T cell receptor beta chain was documented in a study of shared clonotypes between healthy human individuals. The length of the CDR3 is 15 residues. CDR1 is KGHSH and CDR2 is LQKENI in the germline V gene. Trimming removed 3 bases from V and 7 bases from J; junction bases left unmatched: 5. Only in-frame clones appear in the TCRdb table, and some are missing; sequencing was by immunoSEQ multiplex PCR. The table records about 1.1 million clones, around 77% of them present only once. In regard to this clone: Different DNA sequences within this sample yield the same CDR3.

The source material was memory CD4+ T cells from PBMCs. Subset denoted: CD45RA-negative fraction. The TCR sequence derives from a man between 18 and 35 years old in good health. Some clones in this sample may be carry-over from other donors' samples. The gene calls are TRBV18 and TRBJ1-4; 10 nucleotides agree with TRBD1. The CDR3, as DNA: TGTGCCAGCTCACCCCCAGGACAGGGGGGTGAAAAACTGTTTTTT. It translates to CASSPPGQGGEKLFF.